This T cell receptor (beta chain) came from a study of OX40 agonist ivuxolimab in advanced cancers. Study information: The patients' treatment was ivuxolimab, an agonistic anti-OX40 (CD134) antibody.

The CDR3 is made up of 15 amino acids. Trimming cost V 6 bases and J 1 base; bases outside gene matches: 6. CDR1 and CDR2 (germline): MDHEN, SYDVKM. For this clone: Antigen: not known.

The assay was immunoSEQ multiplex PCR, and TCRdb's table has in-frame clones only and misses some. The profile shows about 50,000 clones, around 87% of them singletons. Findings and caveats of the study: In the expanded peripheral T cells, antigen specificity was never determined. Low clonal expansion, among the lowest seen, marked partial responders at 0.1-3.0 mg/kg.

The gene calls are TRBV28 and TRBJ2-5; 9 bases fit TRBD1. The source is an adult with an advanced solid tumor such as melanoma, head and neck, liver or kidney cancer. Sequenced here: CD4+ or CD8+ T cells sorted from blood, sampled in a trial of the OX40 agonist ivuxolimab. This chain's CDR3 is CASRHRDRAQETQYF. The CDR3 coding sequence is TGTGCCAGCAGACACCGGGACAGGGCCCAAGAGACCCAGTACTTC.